The next 23 T cell receptor beta chains were all read from a single sample in a study of T-cell reconstitution after alpha-beta-depleted transplantation in children. During its preparation, the TCRbeta library received unique molecular identifiers. Via MiXCR, TCRdb re-called the PCR reads, giving one row per CDR3 protein. Of 120,000 or so distinct CDR3 sequences in the sample, 10% were seen once. The specimen comprised PBMCs from the stem cell graft donor, sampled from the stem cell graft. The source is a human donor who donated a stem cell graft to a child with acute lymphoblastic leukemia.

This clonotype was recorded at least ten times. The chain recombines TRBV5-1 with TRBJ2-3; TRBD1 might be the D (5 bases). Between the trimmed V and J ends, which lost 4 bases and 1 base, there was a span of 7 bases. Germline CDR1 reads SGHRS; CDR2 reads YFSETQ. The CDR3 loop spans 13 amino acids. CDR3 protein: CASSIQGTDTQYF. In DNA form, the CDR3 reads TGCGCCAGCAGCATACAGGGCACAGATACGCAGTATTTT.

This clonotype was recorded many times. The gene calls are TRBV24-1 and TRBJ1-2; 9 nucleotides line up with TRBD1. The junction had 4 bases not matched to a gene; V was cut back by 4 bases and J by 2 bases. The CDR3 has 15 amino acids. Germline V CDR1 and CDR2: KGHDR, SFDVKD. The CDR3 loop reads CATSETGTGNYGYTF. DNA of the CDR3: TGTGCCACCAGTGAGACCGGGACAGGGAACTATGGCTACACCTTC.

This clonotype was seen ten or more times. The chain couples TRBV28 to TRBJ2-3, with 10 bases lining up with TRBD1. V gave up 5 bases and J gave up 1 base; unmatched junction bases: 12. Germline V gene data show CDR1 as MDHEN and CDR2 as SYDVKM. The CDR3 is 18 residues long. CDR3 in DNA: TGTGCCAGCAGTCCCTTGCCGGGACAGGGGATTCGCACAGATACGCAGTATTTT. This gives the protein CASSPLPGQGIRTDTQYF.

This clonotype has ten or more counts. V gene TRBV4-3 combines with J gene TRBJ1-4, with a weak D call TRBD1 (5 bases). V lost 5 bases to trimming and J lost 0 bases, with 19 bases between them. This CDR3 has 18 residues. Germline V gene data show CDR1 as LGHNA and CDR2 as YSLEER. In DNA, the CDR3 is TGCGCCAGCAGCGACATCATCGGGAGGGGCGCAACTAATGAAAAACTGTTTTTT. This gives the protein CASSDIIGRGATNEKLFF.

This clonotype was observed at least ten times. Here the CDR3 DNA reads TGTGCCAGCAGTTTACAGAACACTGAAGCTTTCTTT. Protein sequence: CASSLQNTEAFF. This sequence joins TRBV28 and TRBJ1-1, with no clear D. This CDR3 spans 12 amino acids. Germline V CDR1 and CDR2: MDHEN, SYDVKM. The V and J ends lost 2 bases and 1 base respectively, with 2 bases between them.

In this sample, this clonotype turned up many times. The chain carries TRBV2 and TRBJ2-7, with a weak D call TRBD1 (6 bases). The V and J ends lost 6 bases and 6 bases respectively, with 12 bases between them. This CDR3 is 12 amino acids long. The germline gives CDR1 SNHLY, CDR2 FYNNEI. CDR3 in DNA: TGTGCCAGCAGCTACAGGGAAGGCGAGCAGTACTTC. Its protein is CASSYREGEQYF.

This clonotype was detected many times. The chain has TRBV29-1 and TRBJ2-1, with unresolved D. This CDR3 is 10 amino acids long. Trimming stripped 5 bases from V and 7 bases from J, with 6 bases between. Germline lookup yields CDR1 SQVTM and CDR2 ANQGSEA. The CDR3 nucleotides are TGCAGCGTTAAGACAAATGAGCAGTTCTTC. Protein sequence: CSVKTNEQFF.

This clonotype was seen at least ten times. V gene TRBV20-1 combines with J gene TRBJ2-1; 7 nucleotides align to TRBD2. Germline V CDR1 and CDR2: DFQATT, SNEGSKA (reference sequence). The CDR3 length is 13 residues. Unmatched junction bases numbered 8, after V lost 5 bases and J lost 7 bases. Written as DNA, the CDR3 is TGCAGTGCTTCAGGACTAGATGGAAATGAGCAGTTCTTC. Protein sequence: CSASGLDGNEQFF.

For this clonotype: With a much larger clone just one base away, this may be a read error. The chain is built from TRBV5-1 and TRBJ1-2; unclear D gene. The CDR3 contains 12 residues. The germline CDR1 and CDR2 sequences are SGHRS and YFSETQ. The V end lost 9 bases, the J end lost 8 bases, and 17 bases lay between the germline ends. The CDR3 bases are TGCGCCATCGCCGAGGAGGGTTGGGGCTACACCTTC. Residues: CAIAEEGWGYTF.

Ten or more counts support this clonotype. This sequence joins TRBV12-3 or TRBV12-4 and TRBJ2-5; 7 bases map to TRBD1. This CDR3 contains 14 residues. V trimming: 6 bases; J trimming: 5 bases; junction bases outside the gene matches: 9. The CDR3 protein is CASSLRQGVETQYF. The DNA of the CDR3 is TGTGCCAGCAGCCTCCGACAGGGCGTGGAGACCCAGTACTTC.

Ten or more counts support this clonotype. The chain employs TRBV4-2 and TRBJ1-2; 11 bases align to TRBD1. CDR3 size: 14 residues. V lost 3 bases and J lost 4; bases outside the gene matches: 1. CDR1 is LGHNA, CDR2 YNFKEQ, per germline. CDR3 DNA sequence: TGTGCCAGCAGCCAGGGGACAGGGGGCTATGGCTACACCTTC. Amino acid sequence: CASSQGTGGYGYTF.

With respect to this clonotype: A read error may explain this, as a much larger clone is one base away. The V call is TRBV6-1, the J call TRBJ1-2, with D unresolved. Germline V lookup: CDR1 MNHNS, CDR2 SASEGT. Trimming cost V 5 bases and J 4 bases, with 17 bases left between them. The CDR3 runs 15 residues. For the CDR3, the DNA is TGTGCCAGCAGTCCTGCTAAGGTATCGGGCTATGGCTACACCTTC. Amino acid sequence: CASSPAKVSGYGYTF.

This clonotype was seen many times. V and J are TRBV6-5 and TRBJ1-1; D possibly corresponds to TRBD1 (6 bases). The CDR3 runs to 14 residues. The germline V gene has CDR1 MNHEY and CDR2 SVGAGI. Between the trimmed V and J ends, which lost 2 bases and 6 bases, there was a span of 13 bases. The CDR3 protein is CASSYGGARAEAFF. CDR3 DNA sequence: TGTGCCAGCAGTTACGGGGGGGCTCGGGCTGAAGCTTTCTTT.

This clonotype was detected only a few times. The rearrangement uses TRBV7-2 and TRBJ2-3; 16 bases line up with TRBD2. Trimming at V came to 3 bases and at J to 3 bases, leaving 18 bases not matched to a gene. The length of the CDR3 is 22 residues. In germline, CDR1 is SGHTA, CDR2 FQGNSA. As DNA, the CDR3 is TGTGCCAGCAGCTTCCGGGGGACTAGCGGGGGGGCCAAGGTTCGAGAGACAGATACGCAGTATTTT. Translation: CASSFRGTSGGAKVRETDTQYF.

This clonotype has a count of ten or more. J is TRBJ1-2 and V is TRBV12-3 or TRBV12-4; the D is unclear. V lost 3 bases and J 5 bases, leaving 19 bases between the germline ends. The CDR3 is made up of 16 amino acids. CDR3 region: CASSLSLATMNYGYTF. Written as DNA, the CDR3 is TGTGCCAGCAGTTTGAGCTTGGCCACAATGAATTATGGCTACACCTTC.

There are many counts of this clonotype. The gene calls are TRBV12-3 or TRBV12-4 and TRBJ2-1; the match to TRBD1 covers 7 bases. This CDR3 has 13 residues. Unmatched junction bases numbered 9, after V lost 6 bases and J lost 10 bases. CDR3 amino acids: CASRTARTGEQFF. The DNA for the CDR3 is TGTGCCAGCAGGACCGCTAGGACAGGAGAGCAGTTCTTC.

The chain recombines TRBV5-4 with TRBJ2-3; TRBD2 agrees at 9 bases. V was clipped by 0 bases and J by 4 bases; unmatched bases: 3. CDR3 length equals 15 residues. Germline V gives CDR1 SGHNT, CDR2 YYREEE (reference sequence). CDR3 coding DNA: TGTGCCAGCAGCTTGGTTAGCGGGGGCTCAGATACGCAGTATTTT. As protein: CASSLVSGGSDTQYF.

This clonotype was recorded at least ten times. The chain recombines TRBV5-1 with TRBJ2-4; TRBD2 matches at 14 bases. CDR1 SGHRS and CDR2 YFSETQ come from the germline V gene. The V and J ends lost 4 bases and 1 base, in that order; junction bases with no gene match: 4. This CDR3 spans 17 amino acids. DNA for the CDR3: TGCGCCAGCAGCCCGACTAGCGGGAGGGCTGCCAAAAACATTCAGTACTTC. Its translation: CASSPTSGRAAKNIQYF.

In this sample, this clonotype turned up a few times. The junction departs from germline at one end; a sequencing error may be responsible. The CDR3 spells CTSSLDRTTLSRGNQPQHF. The CDR3 DNA sequence: TGTACCAGCAGTTTGGACAGGACTACTTTAAGTAGGGGCAATCAGCCCCAGCATTTT. This sequence joins TRBV6-4 and TRBJ1-5; TRBD1 aligns across 7 bases. Per the germline V gene, CDR1 is MRHNA and CDR2 is SNTAGT. CDR3 length: 19 amino acids.

This clonotype occurred many times. The rearrangement joins TRBV20-1 to TRBJ2-1; D gene ambiguous. The germline V gene encodes CDR1 DFQATT and CDR2 SNEGSKA (reference sequence). The V end was cut by 0 bases, the J end by 8 bases, with 8 bases between. The CDR3 is 12 residues long. CDR3: CSAREPPYEQFF. The CDR3 DNA sequence: TGCAGTGCTAGAGAGCCCCCCTATGAGCAGTTCTTC.

This clonotype has at least ten counts. The chain employs TRBV4-2 and TRBJ2-1; D is possibly TRBD1 (5 bases). The CDR3 is made up of 12 amino acids. The V and J ends lost 4 bases and 13 bases respectively, with 14 bases between them. Germline values: CDR1 LGHNA, CDR2 YNFKEQ. CDR3 in DNA: TGTGCCAGCAGCCTTTTAGGGGATATACAGTTCTTC. Its translation is CASSLLGDIQFF.

This clonotype was seen at least ten times. The genes are TRBV7-6 and TRBJ2-1; D is ambiguous. CDR1 and CDR2 from the germline V gene are SGHVS and FNYEAQ. The CDR3 is made up of 16 amino acids. Trimming removed 4 bases at V and 0 bases at J, with 13 bases between. As DNA, the CDR3 is TGTGCCAGCAGCTCTTCTATTGGGTACTCCTACAATGAGCAGTTCTTC. Translation: CASSSSIGYSYNEQFF.

The chain has TRBV7-2 and TRBJ1-1; D is undetermined. This CDR3 is 12 amino acids long. Germline values: CDR1 SGHTA, CDR2 FQGNSA. The V end lost 2 bases, the J end lost 2 bases, and 3 bases lay between the germline ends. Here the CDR3 reads CASSLTNTEAFF. The DNA of the CDR3 is TGTGCCAGCAGCTTAACAAACACTGAAGCTTTCTTT.